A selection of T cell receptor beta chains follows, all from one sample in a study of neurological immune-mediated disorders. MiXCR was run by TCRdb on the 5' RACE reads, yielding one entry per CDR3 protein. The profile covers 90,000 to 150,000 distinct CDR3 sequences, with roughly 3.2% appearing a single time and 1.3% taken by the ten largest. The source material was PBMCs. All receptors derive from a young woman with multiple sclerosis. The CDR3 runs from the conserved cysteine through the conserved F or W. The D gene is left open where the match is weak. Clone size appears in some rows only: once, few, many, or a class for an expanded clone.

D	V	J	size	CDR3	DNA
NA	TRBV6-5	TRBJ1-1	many	CASWTSREAFF	TGTGCCAGCTGGACCTCCCGTGAAGCTTTCTTT
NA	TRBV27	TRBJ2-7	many	CASSQTGGYEQYF	TGTGCCAGCAGCCAGACAGGAGGCTACGAGCAGTACTTC
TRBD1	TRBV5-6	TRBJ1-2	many	CASRAGQGRIYGYTF	TGTGCCAGCAGGGCAGGACAGGGTAGAATCTATGGCTACACCTTC
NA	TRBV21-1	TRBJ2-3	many	CASSKGTVSTDTQYF	TGTGCCAGCAGCAAAGGTACAGTAAGCACAGATACGCAGTATTTT
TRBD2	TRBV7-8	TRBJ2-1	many	CASSLEGTSGVRREQFF	TGTGCCAGCAGCTTAGAGGGGACTAGCGGAGTGCGTCGTGAGCAGTTCTTC
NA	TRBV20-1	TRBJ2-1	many	CSAPDSATNNEQFF	TGCAGTGCTCCGGACTCGGCCACCAACAATGAGCAGTTCTTC
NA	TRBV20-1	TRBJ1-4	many	CSARHLGSEKLFF	TGCAGTGCTCGGCACCTGGGGTCTGAAAAACTGTTTTTT
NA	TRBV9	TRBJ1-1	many	CASSVTDLGTEAFF	TGTGCCAGCAGCGTAACAGACTTAGGCACTGAAGCTTTCTTT
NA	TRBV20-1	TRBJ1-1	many	CSARVGTEAFF	TGCAGTGCTAGAGTCGGGACTGAAGCTTTCTTT
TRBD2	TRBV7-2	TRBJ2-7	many	CASRPLSGISYEQYF	TGTGCCAGCCGGCCCCTTAGCGGGATCTCCTACGAGCAGTACTTC
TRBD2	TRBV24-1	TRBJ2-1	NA	CATSDNGTTPSNEQFF	TGTGCCACCAGTGACAACGGGACTACTCCCTCTAATGAGCAGTTCTTC